This T cell receptor beta chain was obtained from a study of T cell repertoires in aging, cancer and after chemotherapy. Peripheral blood genomic DNA, not sorted cells or RNA, was the template. Study-wide results and limits: Median generation probability rose over the chemotherapy interval in each cancer cohort, suggesting rebound thymic output. Loss of evenness, beyond lost richness, contributed to age-related TCR diversity decline in cancer patients. Compared with age-matched healthy donors, untreated hematological or solid cancer patients showed higher blood TCR clonality.

This clonotype is termed medium-sized. Antigen specificity is unknown. CDR3 length: 17 residues. V lost 0 bases and J lost 0; bases outside the gene matches: 7. In germline, CDR1 is LNHNV, CDR2 YYDKDF (reference sequence). TRB rearrangements spanning V, D and J were amplified using mixed TRB-A/B primers. TCRdb re-called the multiplex PCR reads through MiXCR, storing one row per CDR3 protein. The table records approximately 13,000 distinct CDR3 sequences, approximately 24% of them present only once. The sequenced sample was blood. This TCR was sampled from a human donor in good health. J is TRBJ1-1 and V is TRBV15; 7 bases match TRBD1. In nucleotides, the CDR3 is TGTGCCACCAGCAGAGATGAGGGGGCGGGCATGAACACTGAAGCTTTCTTT. This codes for CATSRDEGAGMNTEAFF. Based on the CDR3 plus reference TRBV15 and TRBJ1-1, the full variable domain is DAMVIQNPRYQVTQFGKPVTLSCSQTLNHNVMYWYQQKSSQAPKLLFHYYDKDFNNEADTPDNFQSRRPNTSFCFLDIRSPGLGDTAMYLCATSRDEGAGMNTEAFFGQGTRLTVV.